These 32 T cell receptor beta chains came from one sample sequenced in a study of CD8+ T cells in alopecia areata. Extraction and reverse transcription of RNA yielded cDNA as the sequencing template. Libraries were prepared by immunoSEQ multiplex PCR; TCRdb keeps only in-frame clonotypes and omits some of them. Recorded here are 250,000 or so clones, none singletons. Sorting relied on CD4, CD8alpha, NKG2D, NKG2ACE and other markers applied to pooled cutaneous lymph node cells. The sequencing input was CD4+ T cells sorted from a lymph node. The receptors were sampled from a C3H/HeJ mouse with alopecia areata. This strain has MHC haplotype H2-k.

As regards this clone: Germline and genes: mouse. The CDR3 extends 4 residues past the end of the read, so its final part is completed from the germline J gene. The gene calls are TRBV5 and TRBJ2-4; 9 bases fit TRBD2. This CDR3 region has 14 residues. Germline V gene sequence: CDR1 LGHNA, CDR2 YNLKQL (reference sequence). CDR3 sequence reads: CASSPYWGENTLYF. The CDR3 bases that were read are TGTGCCAGCAGCCCTTACTGGGGGGAAAAC.

Note on this clone: The germline and genes are mouse ones. CDR3 sequence: CASSQGGLSAETLYF. The sequenced part of the CDR3 DNA is TGTGCCAGCAGCCAAGGGGGGCTTAGTGCAGAA. The chain has TRBV5 and TRBJ2-3, with D perhaps assigned TRBD1 or TRBD2 (6 bases each). The CDR3 end lies 4 residues beyond the end of the read and is filled in from the germline J gene. The CDR3 runs 15 residues. V was cut by 1 base and J by 0 bases, with 8 bases left in between. Germline V gives CDR1 LGHNA, CDR2 YNLKQL (reference sequence).

This clone was seen only a few times. The genes are named according to mouse. The read is 4 residues too short to cover the CDR3 end, so that end is filled in from the germline J gene. The rearrangement uses TRBV13-1 and TRBJ2-3; a weak D match, TRBD1 (6 bases). This CDR3 is 15 amino acids long. V was shortened by 0 bases and J by 1 base, with 9 bases between the two germline ends. Germline V lookup: CDR1 NSHNY, CDR2 SYGAGN. The CDR3 loop is CASSDAGDGAETLYF. CDR3 DNA (partial): TGTGCCAGCAGTGATGCAGGGGATGGTGCAGAA.

This clone appeared a few times. Any gene name here is a mouse gene name. From the germline J gene comes the end of the CDR3, since the read stops 4 residues before it. The rearrangement uses TRBV1 and TRBJ1-1, with TRBD1 as a possible D gene (6 bases). The CDR3 consists of 13 residues. Germline V lookup: CDR1 NSQYPW, CDR2 LRSPGD (reference sequence). The CDR3 is CTCSADLQGEVFF. The part of the CDR3 DNA that was read is TGCACCTGCAGTGCAGATCTACAGGGA. Using reference TRBV1 and TRBJ1-1 for the parts outside the CDR3, the full variable domain is VTLLEQNPRWRLVPRGQAVNLRCILKNSQYPWMSWYQQDLQKQLQWLFTLRSPGDKEVKSLPGADYLATRVTDTELRLQVANMSQGRTLYCTCSADLQGEVFFGKGTRLTVV.

This clone was counted between two and nine times. Mouse gene names and germline throughout. The read terminates 4 residues ahead of where the CDR3 ends, so the germline J gene completes it. The rearrangement uses TRBV13-3 and TRBJ2-1; 11 nucleotides agree with TRBD2. CDR1 NNHDY and CDR2 SYVADS come from the germline V gene. There are 14 residues in the CDR3. J gave up 4 bases and V 6 bases, and 3 bases lay outside the gene matches. CDR3 protein: CASTGLGGYAEQFF. The CDR3 bases that were read are TGTGCCAGCACAGGACTGGGGGGTTATGCT.

This clone was observed a few times. All gene names here are mouse names. From the germline J gene comes the end of the CDR3, since the read stops 4 residues before it. The V call is TRBV19, the J call TRBJ2-3; D may be TRBD1 (5 bases). The CDR3 totals 15 residues. V shed 4 bases and J shed 0 bases, with 12 bases lying between them. Germline lookup yields CDR1 FNHDT and CDR2 SITEND (reference sequence). The sequenced part of the CDR3 DNA is TGTGCCAGCAGTCGGACAAAAATTAGTGCAGAA. Translated: CASSRTKISAE. The entire CDR3 is CASSRTKISAETLYF.

This clone was seen more than once but under ten times. Germline and genes here are mouse. Sequencing ends 4 residues short of the CDR3 end; the germline J gene provides the rest. The V gene is TRBV1, the J gene TRBJ2-1, with TRBD1 identical over 7 bases. V shed 6 bases and J 2 bases; nucleotides not matched to a gene: 1. Looked up from germline, CDR1 is NSQYPW and CDR2 is LRSPGD (reference sequence). The CDR3 covers 13 residues. CDR3 in amino acids: CTCRGTDYAEQFF. CDR3 DNA (partial): TGCACCTGCAGGGGGACAGACTATGCT.

This clone was seen more than once but under ten times. Mouse gene names and germline throughout. The read stops 4 residues short of the end of the CDR3; the missing end is completed from the germline J gene. The V and J genes are TRBV1 and TRBJ2-1, with 9 bases matching TRBD2. Germline CDR1 NSQYPW, CDR2 LRSPGD (reference sequence). The CDR3 is made up of 15 amino acids. CDR3 protein: CTCSAAGTGWAEQFF. The sequenced part of the CDR3 DNA is TGCACCTGCAGTGCAGCCGGGACTGGGTGGGCT.

This clone occurred a few times. The genes are named according to mouse. Read sequence stops 3 residues before the CDR3 end, and the germline J gene provides the missing end. V and J are TRBV13-1 and TRBJ1-6; D is possibly TRBD1 (6 bases). TRBJ1-6 is noted as an ORF with a role that remains uncertain. This CDR3 is 13 amino acids long. V was cut by 4 bases and J by 8 bases, with 10 bases left in between. CDR1 is NSHNY, CDR2 SYGAGN, per germline. The CDR3 protein is CASSPGVYSPLYF. The DNA read from the CDR3 is TGTGCCAGCAGTCCAGGGGTCTATTCGCCC.

A remark on this clone: Mouse germline and gene names are used. Read coverage stops 4 residues before the CDR3 terminus; the germline J gene supplies the remainder. The chain is built from TRBV5 and TRBJ2-2; D is possibly TRBD2 (6 bases). Between the trimmed V and J ends, which lost 6 bases and 1 base, there was a span of 9 bases. The CDR3 totals 14 residues. CDR1 and CDR2 from the germline V gene are LGHNA and YNLKQL (reference sequence). CDR3 DNA, as far as it was read: TGTGCCAGCAGTCGACTGGAAAACACCGGG. Its translation: CASSRLENTG. The whole CDR3 sequence reads CASSRLENTGQLYF.

This clone was counted a few times. Genes here carry mouse names. Read coverage stops 4 residues before the CDR3 terminus; the germline J gene supplies the remainder. Other DNA sequences in this specimen translate into the identical CDR3. The chain couples TRBV13-3 to TRBJ2-3; 10 bases fit TRBD2. The junction had 0 bases not matched to a gene; V was cut back by 2 bases and J by 0 bases. CDR3 length equals 15 residues. Germline CDR1 reads NNHDY; CDR2 reads SYVADS. The CDR3 is CASSETGGSAETLYF. CDR3 bases read: TGTGCCAGCAGTGAGACTGGGGGGAGTGCAGAA.

This clone came up a few times. Mouse germline and gene names are used. The read finishes 4 residues shy of the CDR3 end, and the germline J gene is used to complete it. This rearrangement joins TRBV14 to TRBJ2-1; TRBD2 matches 7 bases. Germline V CDR1 and CDR2: SGHDT, FRDEAV. V shed 5 bases, J shed 6 bases, and the junction held 5 bases outside the gene matches. The CDR3 covers 13 residues. CDR3 region: CASRRGGVAEQFF. The part of the CDR3 DNA that was read is TGTGCCAGCAGGCGGGGGGGGGTTGCT. The full variable domain, its missing parts supplied by reference TRBV14 and TRBJ2-1, is EAGVTQSPRYAVLQEGQAVSFWCDPISGHDTLYWYQQPRDQGPQLLVYFRDEAVIDNSQLPSDRFSAVRPKGTNSTLKIQSAKQGDTATYLCASRRGGVAEQFFGPGTRLTVL.

This clone was counted a few times. The germline and genes are mouse ones. The read stops 4 residues short of the end of the CDR3; the missing end is completed from the germline J gene. The sample holds other DNA sequences that translate to the same CDR3. The chain carries TRBV1 and TRBJ2-2; 9 nucleotides line up with TRBD2. Germline V gene lookup returns CDR1 NSQYPW and CDR2 LRSPGD (reference sequence). J lost 2 bases, V lost 0 bases, and 1 base had no gene match. There are 16 residues in the CDR3. This CDR3 is CTCSADLGGNTGQLYF. The CDR3 bases that were read are TGCACCTGCAGTGCAGATCTGGGGGGGAACACCGGG.

This clone was picked up a small number of times. Gene names are mouse gene names. The read is 4 residues too short to cover the CDR3 end, so that end is filled in from the germline J gene. The rearrangement links TRBV13-1 to TRBJ2-2; 10 positions match TRBD2. V lost 5 bases to trimming and J lost 3 bases; unmatched junction nucleotides: 4. Germline-derived CDR1 and CDR2 are NSHNY and SYGAGN. The CDR3 sequence is 15 residues long. CDR3 sequence: CASSDWGEDTGQLYF. CDR3 DNA, as far as it was read: TGTGCCAGCAGCGACTGGGGGGAGGACACCGGG.

In its sample, this clone was seen many times. A much larger clone is a single base away; this may be a read error. Mouse gene names apply. The CDR3 end lies 4 residues beyond the end of the read and is filled in from the germline J gene. Additional DNA sequences in this sample encode the identical CDR3. V is TRBV1 and J is TRBJ2-7; D unclear. The CDR3 has 12 amino acids. Germline loops: CDR1 NSQYPW, CDR2 LRSPGD (reference sequence). Incomplete CDR3 DNA: TGCACCTGCAGTGCAGACAAGTAT. It yields the protein CTCSADKY. The whole CDR3 protein reads CTCSADKYEQYF. Full variable domain (missing parts from reference TRBV1 and TRBJ2-7): VTLLEQNPRWRLVPRGQAVNLRCILKNSQYPWMSWYQQDLQKQLQWLFTLRSPGDKEVKSLPGADYLATRVTDTELRLQVANMSQGRTLYCTCSADKYEQYFGPGTRLTVL.

This clone was counted between two and nine times. The genes and germline here are from mouse. The read gets to within 4 residues of the CDR3 end, and the germline J gene fills in the rest. The chain couples TRBV13-2 to TRBJ1-2; 8 bases align to TRBD1. Germline V lookup: CDR1 NNHNN, CDR2 SYGAGS (reference sequence). V dropped 2 bases and J dropped 3; count of bases not matched to a gene: 6. The CDR3 covers 15 residues. CDR3: CASGDGQGADSDYTF. CDR3 DNA (partial): TGTGCCAGCGGTGACGGACAGGGAGCGGACTCC.

This clone has just a few counts. Germline and genes here are mouse. The read finishes 4 residues shy of the CDR3 end, and the germline J gene is used to complete it. The rearrangement uses TRBV31 and TRBJ2-3; TRBD2 aligns across 12 bases. The CDR3 totals 15 residues. V lost 1 base and J lost 2; bases outside the gene matches: 1. Germline lookup yields CDR1 GKSSPN and CDR2 SITVG. CDR3 DNA, as far as it was read: TGTGCCTGGAGTCGGACTGGGGGGGTTGCAGAA. It encodes CAWSRTGGVAE. The whole CDR3 sequence is CAWSRTGGVAETLYF.

To note about this clone: Germline and genes: mouse. This chain's CDR3 is CASKTGGNYAEQFF. The sequenced CDR3 bases are TGTGCCAGCAAGACTGGGGGGAACTATGCT. The V gene is TRBV13-2, the J gene TRBJ2-1; 10 bases map to TRBD2. From the germline J gene comes the end of the CDR3, since the read stops 4 residues before it. Germline V gene sequence: CDR1 NNHNN, CDR2 SYGAGS (reference sequence). J lost 1 base, V lost 7 bases, and 2 bases had no gene match. This CDR3 has 14 residues.

With respect to this clone: Mouse names are used for the genes. The DNA ends 4 residues before the CDR3 does, and the rest of the CDR3 is filled in from the germline J gene. In the same sample, other DNA sequences code for this CDR3. This chain uses TRBV13-2 with TRBJ2-2; no clear D. This CDR3 comprises 13 residues. Deletions cut 1 base from V and 5 bases from J, with 6 bases between. CDR1 NNHNN and CDR2 SYGAGS come from the germline V gene (reference sequence). Here the CDR3 reads CASGDRGTGQLYF. The DNA read from the CDR3 is TGTGCCAGCGGTGATCGAGGGACCGGG.

This clone was observed a handful of times. Mouse gene names apply. The CDR3 end lies 4 residues beyond the end of the read and is filled in from the germline J gene. The chain carries TRBV1 and TRBJ2-7; weak D call: TRBD1 (6 bases). This CDR3 comprises 15 residues. Germline lookup yields CDR1 NSQYPW and CDR2 LRSPGD (reference sequence). V was trimmed by 2 bases and J by 1 base, leaving 12 bases between them. The CDR3: CTCSAPGTKSYEQYF. CDR3 DNA, as far as it was read: TGCACCTGCAGTGCACCCGGGACAAAATCCTAT.

This clone was detected only a few times. Gene names are the mouse ones. The read stops 4 residues short of the end of the CDR3; the missing end is completed from the germline J gene. Other DNA sequences in this sample translate to the same CDR3. The chain links TRBV13-1 to TRBJ2-2; 7 bases map to TRBD2. From germline, CDR1 is NSHNY and CDR2 SYGAGN. The CDR3 is 15 residues long. Trimming removed 0 bases from V and 2 bases from J; junction bases left unmatched: 1. The covered CDR3 bases are TGTGCCAGCAGTGATGGCTGGGGGAACACCGGG. Protein product: CASSDGWGNTG. The full CDR3 protein reads CASSDGWGNTGQLYF.

On this clone itself: Mouse names are used for the genes. Sequencing ends 4 residues short of the CDR3 end; the germline J gene provides the rest. The chain employs TRBV13-1 and TRBJ2-5; weak D call: TRBD2 (6 bases). Trimming cost V 1 base and J 0 bases, with 12 bases left between them. Germline CDR1 is NSHNY and CDR2 is SYGAGN. The CDR3 is made up of 16 amino acids. CDR3 loop: CASSDKAWGNQDTQYF. The CDR3 DNA, read in part, is TGTGCCAGCAGTGATAAGGCCTGGGGCAACCAAGAC.

As for this clone: The gene names here belong to mouse. The read is 4 residues too short to cover the CDR3 end, so that end is filled in from the germline J gene. The J gene is TRBJ2-5, the V gene TRBV24; TRBD2 agrees at 8 bases. Germline V gives CDR1 KGHTA, CDR2 FRNEEI. This CDR3 has 14 residues. The CDR3 bases that were read are TGTGCCAGCAGTCCCCGGACTGGGCGAGAC. It is translated as CASSPRTGRD. The entire CDR3 protein is CASSPRTGRDTQYF.

Comments on this clone: Mouse gene names and germline throughout. The sequenced fragment ends 4 residues before the CDR3 boundary, so the rest is inferred from the germline J gene. The genes are TRBV1 and TRBJ2-3; 10 bases are a match to TRBD2. J was trimmed by 4 bases and V by 2 bases; bases with no gene match: 3. Looked up from germline, CDR1 is NSQYPW and CDR2 is LRSPGD (reference sequence). CDR3 size: 15 residues. CDR3 DNA (partial): TGCACCTGCAGTGCACCTGGGGGGGCGTCAGAA. Translated: CTCSAPGGASE. The complete CDR3 reads CTCSAPGGASETLYF.

On this clone itself: The gene names given are mouse names. The CDR3 extends 4 residues past the end of the read, so its final part is completed from the germline J gene. The chain has TRBV5 and TRBJ2-2; 8 bases agree with TRBD1. This CDR3 is 16 amino acids long. Germline CDR1 reads LGHNA; CDR2 reads YNLKQL (reference sequence). With V trimmed by 2 bases and J by 0 bases, 2 bases remained unmatched. The CDR3 reads CASSQLGQANTGQLYF. CDR3 DNA, as far as it was read: TGTGCCAGCAGCCAATTGGGACAGGCAAACACCGGG.

As to this clone: Germline and genes: mouse. The read stops 4 residues short of the end of the CDR3; the missing end is completed from the germline J gene. The same CDR3 arises from other DNA sequences in this sample as well. The rearrangement links TRBV1 to TRBJ2-3; 8 bases match TRBD2. CDR3 length: 16 residues. The J segment lost 0 bases and the V segment lost 0 bases, leaving 2 bases of the junction unmatched. Germline V CDR1 and CDR2: NSQYPW, LRSPGD (reference sequence). CDR3 protein: CTCSADWGGSAETLYF. The covered CDR3 bases are TGCACCTGCAGTGCAGATTGGGGGGGAAGTGCAGAA. Together with reference TRBV1 and TRBJ2-3, the CDR3 gives the full variable domain: VTLLEQNPRWRLVPRGQAVNLRCILKNSQYPWMSWYQQDLQKQLQWLFTLRSPGDKEVKSLPGADYLATRVTDTELRLQVANMSQGRTLYCTCSADWGGSAETLYFGSGTRLTVL.

This clone occurred a few times. The gene names here belong to mouse. The missing CDR3 end, 4 residues past where the read stops, is filled in from the germline J gene. This chain connects TRBV13-2 to TRBJ2-7; unclear D gene. Germline V gene data show CDR1 as NNHNN and CDR2 as SYGAGS (reference sequence). CDR3 length equals 13 residues. V dropped 0 bases and J dropped 3 bases, with 7 bases sitting between them. CDR3 amino acids: CASGDVNIYEQYF. The CDR3 bases that were read are TGTGCCAGCGGTGATGTTAACATCTAT.

This clone came up a few times. Gene names and germline match the mouse. The read ends 4 residues early relative to the CDR3; the germline J gene fills the gap. The chain combines TRBV31 with TRBJ2-2, with 7 nucleotides matching TRBD1. Germline V gene sequence: CDR1 GKSSPN, CDR2 SITVG. The V gene end was trimmed by 1 base and the J gene end by 1 base; junction bases not matched to a gene: 6. CDR3 length: 16 residues. CDR3 residues: CAWSPLGTENTGQLYF. The CDR3 DNA, read in part, is TGTGCCTGGAGTCCCCTCGGGACAGAAAACACCGGG.

Concerning this clone itself: Gene names are the mouse ones. From the germline J gene comes the end of the CDR3, since the read stops 4 residues before it. The gene calls are TRBV13-2 and TRBJ2-1, with 8 bases lining up with TRBD2. The germline V gene encodes CDR1 NNHNN and CDR2 SYGAGS (reference sequence). The length of the CDR3 is 14 residues. The sequenced CDR3 bases are TGTGCCAGCGGTGATGCCGGGACTGGTCCT. Protein sequence: CASGDAGTGP. The full CDR3 reads CASGDAGTGPEQFF.

In this sample, this clone turned up a few times. Gene names follow the mouse nomenclature. The observed sequence ends 4 residues before the CDR3 terminus, with the missing tail filled in from the germline J gene. In the same sample, other DNA sequences code for this CDR3. The chain employs TRBV5 and TRBJ2-2; 10 bases align to TRBD1. With 1 base clipped from V and 5 bases from J, the junction kept 1 base outside the gene matches. Per germline, CDR1 LGHNA and CDR2 YNLKQL (reference sequence). The CDR3 extends over 15 amino acids. This chain's CDR3 is CASSQGTGGTGQLYF. The sequenced CDR3 bases are TGTGCCAGCAGCCAAGGGACAGGGGGGACCGGG.

This clone was picked up a small number of times. Mouse names are used for the genes. From the germline J gene comes the end of the CDR3, since the read stops 4 residues before it. Other nucleotide sequences in the sample specify the same CDR3. This sequence joins TRBV31 and TRBJ2-3, with TRBD2 identical over 13 bases. Germline CDR1 GKSSPN, CDR2 SITVG. This CDR3 contains 16 residues. The V and J ends lost 0 bases and 0 bases, in that order; junction bases with no gene match: 0. CDR3 protein: CAWSLGLGGSAETLYF. The CDR3 DNA, read in part, is TGTGCCTGGAGTCTGGGACTGGGGGGGAGTGCAGAA.

This clone was picked up a small number of times. Gene labels here are mouse ones. The read ends 4 residues shy of where the CDR3 ends; the end is completed using the germline J gene. This chain links TRBV13-1 with TRBJ2-1; 7 nucleotides align to TRBD1. This CDR3 has 14 amino acids. In germline, CDR1 is NSHNY, CDR2 SYGAGN. The J segment lost 4 bases and the V segment lost 6 bases, leaving 7 bases of the junction unmatched. The CDR3 loop reads CASTPRDRYAEQFF. The sequenced part of the CDR3 DNA is TGTGCCAGCACCCCCCGGGACAGATATGCT.